Listed below are T cell receptor beta chains from one sample, sequenced in a study of T cell responses to AZD1222 COVID-19 vaccine. Profiled with immunoSEQ multiplex PCR; TCRdb holds only in-frame clones, not every one. The sample comprises about 110,000 clones, approximately 87% of which are singletons, and less than 6% rests with the top ten. Sequenced here: peripheral blood, sampled on day 0 of AZD1222 vaccination. Receptors were obtained from an adult in good health. CDR3s include the opening cysteine and the closing phenylalanine or tryptophan. Fields, in order: J gene, V gene, CDR3 protein.

TRBJ2-2	TRBV6-5	CASSYRASGPLRELFF
TRBJ1-2	TRBV7-9	CASSLASVPDHYGYTF
TRBJ2-1	TRBV29-1	CSVEGMQSSYNEQFF
TRBJ2-5	TRBV6-2/TRBV6-3	CASSNRETQYF
TRBJ2-5	TRBV4-2	CASSRTTGTSQETQYF
TRBJ1-2	TRBV18	CASSPGPSYGYTF
TRBJ2-1	TRBV19	CASSLAGVLGNEQFF
TRBJ2-5	TRBV6-5	CASTLGRYHETQYF
TRBJ1-2	TRBV4-3	CASSQGGSYGYTF
TRBJ2-7	TRBV14	CASSQERDGRGSYEQYF
TRBJ1-6	TRBV3-1/TRBV3-2	CASSQDWDPRSGSPLHF
TRBJ2-2	TRBV30	CAWSVTGFSGELFF
TRBJ2-3	TRBV6-5	CASSPGTVAYTQYF